There are many counts of the clone carrying this T cell receptor beta chain. Germline V gene lookup returns CDR1 LNHDA and CDR2 SQIVND (reference sequence). CDR3 length: 13 residues. Trimming shortened V by 7 bases and J by 8 bases, and 17 bases separated the two germline ends. TCRdb independently ran MiXCR on the 5' RACE reads; one entry per CDR3 protein. The table lists tens of thousands of distinct CDR3 sequences, over 12% of them singletons. This sample is drawn from a study of early T cells in non-severe SARS-CoV-2 infection. Sequencing was done on a sample of whole blood. V and J are TRBV19 and TRBJ1-2; D gene unclear. The sequence came from an adult who was a healthcare worker with PCR-confirmed SARS-CoV-2 infection or an uninfected control (not recorded which). The CDR3 DNA reads as TGTGCCAGTACCCAGCTCTCGGCGGTAGGCTACACCTTC. Its translation is CASTQLSAVGYTF.